The TCR beta chain under discussion was sequenced for a study of blood T cell repertoires in COVID-19 (dated by TCRdb to the early 2020s). Context from the whole study: Samples covering the acute and convalescent phases of COVID-19 were provided by collaborators in the United States, Italy and Spain. The prospective study material was composed of cDNA or gDNA derived from T cells, B-cell-depleted T cells, or PBMCs. Subjects who had been exposed to COVID-19, were actively infected with it, or had recovered from it provided the deeply sampled blood TCRbeta repertoires that made up the dataset. A freely available public database, intended as a resource for researchers studying the immune response to SARS-CoV-2, is where the repertoires were released. Samples came from the ongoing ImmuneRACE study (first 160 participants) plus 1,254 subjects from 6 global collaborators. The sample metadata nearly always contained a de-identified subject ID, COVID-19 status, age in years and sex. Where available, HLA class I and class II types were obtained from metadata supplied by the sample provider rather than from assay-based typing.

Study-wide conclusions, independent of this receptor: How much clinical and demographic metadata was included differed by source and by participant, and the metadata was provided uncurated.

The immunoSEQ Assay, a bias-controlled multiplex PCR, was used to amplify TCRbeta CDR3 regions from genomic DNA. Processing in the source paper ran as follows. The number of nucleated cells in each sample was estimated from the amplification of reference gene primers within the assay. To quantify the absolute abundance of each unique TCRbeta CDR3 rearrangement, sequence reads were collapsed and filtered. For each sample, productive Simpson clonality was calculated by taking the square root of Simpson's diversity index across productive rearrangements. The clones in this table, taken by TCRdb from immuneACCESS, are in-frame only. Not every clone is retained; where verified, under half of the shortfall comes from an unresolved V gene, and the cause of the rest is unknown. The DNA was the basis for D and trimming; V, J and clone size are from that table. The sample contains about 49,000 clones, roughly 85% of them found a single time. Together, the top ten hold roughly 12% of the sample.

As to this clone: Its antigen is not yet known. No much larger clone exists at a distance of one base, and base qualities are not known.

Collaborating institutions collected whole blood in K2EDTA tubes following their own protocols. For TCRbeta analysis, collaborators shipped samples as frozen whole blood, isolated PBMCs, or DNA extracted from either of those sample types. Relative to germline, V is missing 2 bases and J is missing 7 bases, with 6 bases of the junction outside any gene match. Taken from the germline V gene, the CDR1 and CDR2 loops are SGHDN and FVKESK. Taken from cysteine to phenylalanine, the CDR3 has 16 residues. Only the CDR3 region is kept as DNA, spanning 48 bases read in frame from base 1. The V and J segments used are TRBV14 and TRBJ1-6, with TRBD1 matching 9 junction bases. This receptor was obtained from a human donor in a cohort sampled during active COVID-19. Sample: peripheral blood. The bases are TGTGCCAGCAGCCAACCTGGACAGGGGAGAAATTCACCCCTCCACTTT. This encodes CASSQPGQGRNSPLHF.